This TCR beta chain was sequenced during a study of CD8 T cells in Susac syndrome. Study-wide background: Patients with Susac syndrome were therapy-naive, on corticosteroids, or on intravenous immunoglobulin alone at blood draw.

The study sequenced TCR beta in blood CD8+ and CD4+ T cells. The diagnostic criteria for definite or probable disease, as recently defined, were met by the patients with Susac syndrome. With random hexamers, about 0.45 to 1 ug RNA was reverse transcribed. The method of amplification for TCR beta CDR3 was immunoSEQ multiplex PCR, covering 54 Vbeta and 13 Jbeta. One entry per CDR3 protein, called by TCRdb with MiXCR from the immunoSEQ multiplex PCR reads. Among 170,000 or so distinct CDR3 sequences listed, roughly 94% were seen once. The CDR3 has 12 amino acids. V dropped 3 bases and J dropped 8 bases, with 10 bases sitting between them. In germline, CDR1 is SGHTA, CDR2 FQGNSA.

Sequencing was done on a sample of CD4+ T cells from PBMCs. V and J are TRBV7-2 and TRBJ1-2; the D gene is possibly TRBD1 (5 bases). This clonotype was sampled from a human donor with Susac syndrome. DNA for the CDR3: TGTGCCAGCAGCTTCAGGGCGGGCGGCTACACCTTC. Protein sequence: CASSFRAGGYTF.